This T cell receptor (beta chain) was retrieved from a study of OX40 agonist ivuxolimab in advanced cancers. Whole-study context: Every 2 weeks, patients received ivuxolimab intravenously, dosed at 0.01 to 10 mg/kg. About 40% of patients had received prior checkpoint inhibitor therapy.

The cohort excluded patients with autoimmune disease history or systemic immunosuppression. Data came from immunoSEQ multiplex PCR; TCRdb stores just in-frame clones and leaves some out. The sample holds around 28,000 clones; roughly 90% are singletons and the top ten take approximately 16%. The junction had 5 bases not matched to a gene; V was cut back by 6 bases and J by 3 bases. Per the germline V gene, CDR1 is MNHEY and CDR2 is SMNVEV (reference sequence). The CDR3 is 14 amino acids. The chain is built from TRBV27 and TRBJ2-7; 10 bases align to TRBD2. The source was CD4+ or CD8+ T cells sorted from blood, collected in a trial of the OX40 agonist ivuxolimab. The receptor was isolated from an adult with an advanced solid tumor such as melanoma, head and neck, liver or kidney cancer. The CDR3 region has the DNA TGTGCCAGCAGAGTTAGCGGGAGGTTCTACGAGCAGTACTTC. Protein sequence: CASRVSGRFYEQYF.